This TCR beta chain was retrieved from a study of cytomegalovirus exposure and HLA in healthy donors. Study results and caveats: Highest at DRB1 and lowest at HLA-C, TCR association rates differed among HLA loci in a later analysis.

Remarks on this clone: Its target is not known.

This CDR3 contains 15 residues. J was trimmed by 0 bases and V by 8 bases; bases with no gene match: 10. Germline CDR1 reads SQVTM; CDR2 reads ANQGSEA. Amplification used 60 Vbeta primers and 13 Jbeta primers. TCRdb keeps only in-frame clones here, not all; method: immunoSEQ multiplex PCR. The sample records about 160,000 clones, about 81% being singletons. The sequenced sample was PBMCs. The rearrangement joins TRBV29-1 to TRBJ2-1, with 7 bases identical to TRBD1. The source is a girl between 2 and 10 years old in good health and CMV-seropositive. CDR3 DNA sequence: TGCAGCTTCAAGGGGGCCCTGAGCTCCTACAATGAGCAGTTCTTC. Amino acids: CSFKGALSSYNEQFF.